The source of this T cell receptor (beta chain) is a study of neurological immune-mediated disorders. One entry per CDR3 protein, called by TCRdb with MiXCR from the 5' RACE reads. The table lists about 66,000 distinct CDR3 sequences, 3.4% of them singletons. This CDR3 region has 15 residues. V was pared by 7 bases and J by 9 bases, with 12 bases of the junction left unmatched. This clonotype appeared many times. Source material: PBMCs. This chain links TRBV12-3 or TRBV12-4 with TRBJ2-1, with TRBD1 identical over 10 bases. The receptor was derived from a man aged 35 to 55 with multiple sclerosis. Here the CDR3 DNA reads TGTGCCAGCACTGAGGGACAGGGGAGTGGAGGTGAGCAGTTCTTC. Amino acids: CASTEGQGSGGEQFF.